These 10 T cell receptor beta chains came from one sample sequenced in a study of circulating CD8 cells and anti-PD-1 response in melanoma. Each library started from roughly 16 ng of total RNA using the QIAseq Immune Repertoire TCR panel. From the reads, TCRdb called clonotypes with MiXCR, one entry per CDR3 protein. The sample consists of around 300 distinct CDR3 sequences, about 6.9% of them appearing once. Live CD3+CD8+TCRalphabeta+ cells were sorted into four subsets by PD-1 and/or TIGIT. Sequencing was performed on CD8+ T cells from PBMCs, taken at baseline or after one month of anti-PD-1 therapy (not recorded which). All receptors come from a human donor with melanoma.

This clonotype is large (0.1 to 1%) in the sample. The V and J genes are TRBV28 and TRBJ1-3; TRBD1 agrees at 10 bases. The V segment lost 6 bases and the J segment 3 bases; nucleotides outside the gene matches: 5. Germline values: CDR1 MDHEN, CDR2 SYDVKM. The CDR3 runs to 15 residues. As DNA, the CDR3 is TGTGCCAGCAGCAAAGACAGGGGGCGTGGAAACACCATATATTTT. Translating it yields CASSKDRGRGNTIYF.

This clonotype was detected a few times. This chain uses TRBV28 with TRBJ1-2, with no clear D. V was cut by 1 base and J by 5 bases, with 14 bases left in between. Germline CDR1 MDHEN, CDR2 SYDVKM. CDR3 length equals 15 residues. The CDR3 protein is CASSLSSWGTYGYTF. In nucleotides, the CDR3 is TGTGCCAGCAGTTTATCAAGCTGGGGAACTTATGGCTACACCTTC.

This clonotype is deemed medium-sized. V and J are TRBV28 and TRBJ2-7; TRBD2 aligns across 12 bases. The CDR3 totals 19 residues. J gave up 4 bases and V 6 bases, and 19 bases lay outside the gene matches. In germline, CDR1 is MDHEN, CDR2 SYDVKM. CDR3 region: CASSSTKSSTSGSPYEQYF. Written as DNA, the CDR3 is TGTGCCAGCAGCTCGACAAAGTCATCGACTAGCGGGAGCCCTTACGAGCAGTACTTC.

This clonotype ranks as large. The chain combines TRBV28 with TRBJ2-3; TRBD1 matches 8 bases. V lost 8 bases to trimming and J lost 4 bases; unmatched junction nucleotides: 11. The CDR3 totals 15 residues. Germline CDR1 and CDR2: MDHEN and SYDVKM. DNA of the CDR3: TGTGCCAGCTCCCCGGACAGGGTTCTCGCAGATACGCAGTATTTT. Translation gives CASSPDRVLADTQYF.

By proportion, this clonotype is medium-sized (0.01 to 0.1%). J is TRBJ1-5 and V is TRBV29-1; a possible D gene is TRBD1 (5 bases). The CDR3 extends over 13 amino acids. Germline V lookup: CDR1 SQVTM, CDR2 ANQGSEA. V lost 4 bases and J 2 bases, leaving 9 bases between the germline ends. The CDR3 DNA follows: TGCAGCGTTGGACAGACAGGCAATCAGCCCCAGCATTTT. Its protein is CSVGQTGNQPQHF.

This clonotype ranks as large. V gene TRBV19 combines with J gene TRBJ2-7; D remains ambiguous. The CDR3 loop spans 13 amino acids. V lost 3 bases to trimming and J lost 5 bases, with 11 bases between them. Germline CDR1 LNHDA, CDR2 SQIVND (reference sequence). For the CDR3, the DNA is TGTGCCAGTAGTATGGGGAACTGGCACGAGCAGTACTTC. Protein sequence: CASSMGNWHEQYF.

This clonotype is judged medium-sized. The gene calls are TRBV28 and TRBJ1-5, with TRBD1 as a possible D gene (5 bases). V lost 6 bases to trimming and J lost 1 base, with 16 bases between them. The CDR3 covers 16 residues. Germline CDR1 MDHEN, CDR2 SYDVKM. The CDR3 DNA follows: TGTGCCAGCAGCTCCTCGCCAGGGCTAAGCAATCAGCCCCAGCATTTT. Encoded protein: CASSSSPGLSNQPQHF.

By share, this clonotype ranks as large. J is TRBJ1-1 and V is TRBV5-4, with D uncertain. CDR1 is SGHNT, CDR2 YYREEE, per germline (reference sequence). The length of the CDR3 is 12 residues. V was cut by 4 bases and J by 3 bases, with 7 bases left in between. The DNA for the CDR3 is TGTGCCAGCAGCAGCAGCCACACTGAAGCTTTCTTT. The encoded protein is CASSSSHTEAFF.

This clonotype rates as large. This sequence joins TRBV29-1 and TRBJ2-7, with 10 bases identical to TRBD1. The CDR3 has 13 residues. Germline CDR1 reads SQVTM; CDR2 reads ANQGSEA. Trimming at V came to 6 bases and at J to 5 bases, leaving 7 bases not matched to a gene. DNA for the CDR3: TGCAGCGTACGGACAGGGGGTGGACACGAGCAGTACTTC. Protein sequence: CSVRTGGGHEQYF.

The sample holds a few counts of this clonotype. This sequence may be a read error, since a much larger clone differs from it by one base. J is TRBJ1-6 and V is TRBV27, with D unresolved. The germline gives CDR1 MNHEY, CDR2 SMNVEV (reference sequence). CDR3 length: 13 amino acids. DNA of the CDR3: TGTGCCAGCAGTTTGGGTCCAGCCTCTTCCCTCCGCTTT. Protein product: CASSLGPASSLRF.